This TCR beta chain was retrieved from a study of OX40 agonist ivuxolimab in advanced cancers. Study-wide background: With ivuxolimab, an agonistic anti-OX40 (CD134) antibody, patients were treated.

The CDR3 is made up of 17 amino acids. V lost 7 bases to trimming and J lost 5 bases, with 24 bases between them. The germline V gene encodes CDR1 SGHVS and CDR2 FQNEAQ. This table comes from immunoSEQ multiplex PCR, and its TCRdb copy is limited to in-frame clones, with some not included. In the table there are some 50,000 clones, 80% to 90% of which are singletons. The sequence was obtained from an adult with an advanced solid tumor such as melanoma, head and neck, liver or kidney cancer. This sample comprised CD4+ or CD8+ T cells sorted from blood, obtained in a trial of the OX40 agonist ivuxolimab. The chain carries TRBV7-8 and TRBJ1-5; no clear D. DNA for the CDR3: TGTGCCAGCAATCCCCACAGAGGCCGATGGATGGATCAGCCCCAGCATTTT. It specifies CASNPHRGRWMDQPQHF.